This entry is about one TCR beta chain. The CDR3 extends over 13 amino acids. V lost 5 bases and J lost 5, with 13 bases in between. CDR1 and CDR2 from the germline V gene are SGHVS and FNYEAQ. The data derive from a study of Graves' ophthalmopathy and Graves' hyperthyroidism. About the research overall: Being free of ophthalmopathy for 18 months of follow-up defined stable hyperthyroidism.

Certain patients were not enrolled. These were patients with other autoimmune diseases, uncontrolled infections, pregnancy or lactation. From RNA, the CDR3 regions of TCR beta chains were amplified and sequenced. HTBI-primed RT-PCR formed the first round, and a multiplex PCR formed the second. One entry per CDR3 protein, called by TCRdb with MiXCR from the multiplex PCR reads. The top ten clones hold 8.5% to 14% of a sample with some 1.1 million distinct CDR3 sequences, 35% to 40% of them seen once. The TCR sequence derives from an adult man with Graves' hyperthyroidism. This chain connects TRBV7-6 to TRBJ2-7; D might be TRBD2 (5 bases). The sequencing input was peripheral blood or thyroid tissue (not recorded which). The CDR3 DNA sequence: TGTGCCAGCAGCGGACTGGGAGTCGACGAGCAGTACTTC. This encodes CASSGLGVDEQYF.